This is a list of T cell receptor beta chains from one sample in a study of response to subunit inactivated influenza vaccine. TCRdb re-derived calls from the RT-PCR reads in MiXCR, one entry per CDR3 protein. The sample lists approximately 700,000 distinct CDR3 sequences; about 15% were seen once. Here the sequenced sample was PBMCs from blood, taken 12 days after vaccination. The receptors shown here come from a man between 50 and 59 years old who received an inactivated influenza vaccine. Both conserved end residues are part of each CDR3. D genes are given only for firm matches. Clone sizes are given selectively: once, few, many, or a class where the clone is expanded.

>NA|TRBJ2-3|TRBD2|TRBV11-2
TGTGCCAGCAGCTTTCTAGCGGGGCCACGAGATACGCAGTATTTT
CASSFLAGPRDTQYF
>many|TRBJ1-3|NA|TRBV7-9
TGTGCCAGCAGCTTTACAGGGCACTCTGGAAACACCATATATTTT
CASSFTGHSGNTIYF
>NA|TRBJ2-5|TRBD2|TRBV7-2
TGTGCCAGCAGCTTAGGGTCCGGCGGGAGGCTTGAGACCCAGTACTTC
CASSLGSGGRLETQYF
>NA|TRBJ2-3|NA|TRBV27
TGTGCCAGCAGTGCGGACAACCCGAGCACAGATACGCAGTATTTT
CASSADNPSTDTQYF
>NA|TRBJ2-7|NA|TRBV18
TGTGCCAGCTCACCCCAGACGGGTTACTACGAGCAGTACTTC
CASSPQTGYYEQYF
>NA|TRBJ2-5|TRBD2|TRBV20-1
TGCAGTGCAACCGCGACTAGCGGGCGTAACCAAGAGACCCAGTACTTC
CSATATSGRNQETQYF
>NA|TRBJ1-1|TRBD1|TRBV5-1
TGCGCCAGCCGGACAGGGGATTTGACTGAAGCTTCCTTT
CASRTGDLTEASF
>few|TRBJ2-5|TRBD1|TRBV20-1
TGCAGTGCCAAAGACCCCGGGACAGGAGGGACCCAGTACTTC
CSAKDPGTGGTQYF
>NA|TRBJ2-7|NA|TRBV6-4
TGTGCCAGCAGTATACCGGGACCGAGTGGTTACGAGCAGTACTTC
CASSIPGPSGYEQYF
>few|TRBJ2-4|TRBD2|TRBV29-1
TGCAGCGTTGACCCGGGGGGGACCAAAAACATTCAGTACTTC
CSVDPGGTKNIQYF
>few|TRBJ2-1|TRBD1|TRBV5-1
TGCGCCAGCAGACCGGGACAGGGGGCCGATGAGCAGTTCTTC
CASRPGQGADEQFF
>few|TRBJ1-1|NA|TRBV29-1
TGCAGCGTTATAAGCGGTCGGACTGAAGCTTTCTTT
CSVISGRTEAFF
>many|TRBJ2-7|NA|TRBV11-3
TGTGCCAGCAGCCAGGGGGGGGGCAACGAGCAGTACTTC
CASSQGGGNEQYF
>few|TRBJ2-3|TRBD1|TRBV7-9
TGTGCCAGCAGCTTTGCAGGGACAGGGGGCGCAGATACGCAGTATTTT
CASSFAGTGGADTQYF
>NA|TRBJ2-1|TRBD1|TRBV28
TGTGCCAGCACCCCCGGGACAGGGGTCTACAATGAGCAGTTCTTC
CASTPGTGVYNEQFF
>few|TRBJ2-3|NA|TRBV4-2
TGTGCCAGCAGCCAAGGTGGGGGGGCCGGCGCAGATACGCAGTATTTT
CASSQGGGAGADTQYF
>few|TRBJ1-1|NA|TRBV6-2/TRBV6-3
TGTGCCAGCAGGCTCACAGGGCGGCAGAACACTGAAGCTTTCTTT
CASRLTGRQNTEAFF
>few|TRBJ2-6|NA|TRBV10-3
TGTGCCATCAGTGAAGTAGAGGGGTTTCTTAACTCTGGGGCCAACGTCCTGACTTTC
CAISEVEGFLNSGANVLTF
>few|TRBJ1-1|TRBD1|TRBV10-3
TGTGCCATCAAAACAGGGGGAAGTACTGAAGCTTTCTTT
CAIKTGGSTEAFF
>NA|TRBJ2-5|NA|TRBV3-1
TGTGCCAGCAGCCTAAGTGTCCTAGCGTCATCAGAGACCCAGTACTTC
CASSLSVLASSETQYF
>NA|TRBJ2-3|TRBD1|TRBV18
TGTGCCAGCCACCGGACAGGGGCTAAGAGGGACACAGATACGCAGTATTTT
CASHRTGAKRDTDTQYF
>NA|TRBJ1-1|TRBD1|TRBV29-1
TGCAGCGTTGAAGAAGGGGGCGCGGGCGTTGAAGCTTTCTTT
CSVEEGGAGVEAFF
>few|TRBJ2-1|TRBD2|TRBV29-1
TGCAGCGTTGAGGGTAGCGGGAGGAGGAATGAGCAGTTCTTC
CSVEGSGRRNEQFF
>NA|TRBJ2-7|NA|TRBV7-9
TGTGCCAGCAGCCGGATTGCGGCCTACGAGCAGTACTTC
CASSRIAAYEQYF
>NA|TRBJ2-1|TRBD2|TRBV13
TGTGCCAGCAGCACCCCGACACATAGCGGGAGGGGAATAAGATTATCCTACAATGAGCAGTTCTTC
CASSTPTHSGRGIRLSYNEQFF
>NA|TRBJ2-7|TRBD2|TRBV28
TGTGCCAGCAGTCCTCTCCCGATGGGGAGGGACGAGCAGTACTTC
CASSPLPMGRDEQYF
>few|TRBJ2-7|NA|TRBV6-1
TGTGCCAGCAGCCGGTGGCTCTCCGACGAGCAGTACTTC
CASSRWLSDEQYF
>few|TRBJ2-6|TRBD1|TRBV5-5
TGTGCCAGCAGCCCGGGACAGGGGATCGGGGCCAACGTCCTGACTTTC
CASSPGQGIGANVLTF
>few|TRBJ1-1|NA|TRBV6-2/TRBV6-3
TGTGCCAGCAGTTACTCCGGGACAAGGAACACTGAAGCTTTCTTT
CASSYSGTRNTEAFF
>NA|TRBJ2-7|TRBD2|TRBV6-1
TGTGCCAGCAGGGGTTGGCTAGCGGCGTCCTACGAGCAGTACTTC
CASRGWLAASYEQYF
>few|TRBJ2-7|NA|TRBV6-2/TRBV6-3
TGTGCCAGCAGTTACTCGGACCTCTCCTACGAGCAGTACTTC
CASSYSDLSYEQYF
>many|TRBJ1-3|NA|TRBV20-1
TGCAGTGCTAGTCAGGGTCTCTCTGGAAACACCATATATTTT
CSASQGLSGNTIYF
>few|TRBJ2-3|NA|TRBV10-3
TGTGCCATCAGTGAGCCCCCGGAATTCAGGCTCACAGATACGCAGTATTTT
CAISEPPEFRLTDTQYF
>few|TRBJ2-2|NA|TRBV24-1
TGTGCCACCAGTGATTTTGGAGACGGGGAGCTGTTTTTT
CATSDFGDGELFF
>NA|TRBJ2-1|TRBD1|TRBV5-8
TGTGCCAGCAGCTTGGACAGGGGGCGGAATGAGCAGTTCTTC
CASSLDRGRNEQFF
>many|TRBJ2-5|NA|TRBV6-4
TGTGCCAGCAGTGACTCGTACGGGCTAGGGACCCAGTACTTC
CASSDSYGLGTQYF
>NA|TRBJ2-5|TRBD1|TRBV7-3
TGTGCCAGCAGCTTCACAGGGGTCCGTAGAGAGACCCAGTACTTC
CASSFTGVRRETQYF
>few|TRBJ1-2|TRBD1|TRBV6-5
TGTGCCAGCAGTTATTTGTCGAGGGGGCAGGAGGGCTACACCTTC
CASSYLSRGQEGYTF
>NA|TRBJ2-7|NA|TRBV4-3
TGCGCCAGCAGCCAAGGGTGGGTGGACCGCTACGAGCAGTACTTC
CASSQGWVDRYEQYF
>NA|TRBJ2-2|TRBD2|TRBV20-1
TGCAGTGCAAAAGCGGGGGGGAACACCGGGGAGCTGTTTTTT
CSAKAGGNTGELFF
>NA|TRBJ1-2|TRBD1|TRBV5-1
TGCGCCAGCAGTTTAGACAGGGACGGCTACACCTTC
CASSLDRDGYTF
>many|TRBJ2-7|TRBD2|TRBV10-3
TGTGCCATCAGTGAGCCGGGACTAGGCACAACCTCCTACGAGCAGTACTTC
CAISEPGLGTTSYEQYF
>NA|TRBJ2-1|NA|TRBV3-1
TGTGCCAGCAGCCCTGCTCTCCTTAGTTCTGGGCAGTTCTTC
CASSPALLSSGQFF
>NA|TRBJ2-2|NA|TRBV7-2
TGTGCCAGCACCTCCTTAGTGGGCGGGGAGCTGTTTTTT
CASTSLVGGELFF
>few|TRBJ1-5|NA|TRBV21-1
TGTGCCAGCAGCAACCCCAAGGGGGCCGGTCAGCCCCAGCATTTT
CASSNPKGAGQPQHF
>many|TRBJ2-1|NA|TRBV29-1
TGCAGCGTTGTGCGAGGGAGCACCTACAATGAGCAGTTCTTC
CSVVRGSTYNEQFF
>many|TRBJ1-5|NA|TRBV6-2/TRBV6-3
TGTGCCAGCAGCTGGGGGGTCAATCAGCCCCAGCATTTT
CASSWGVNQPQHF
>NA|TRBJ2-7|NA|TRBV11-2
TGTGCCAGCAGCTTAGATCTTCTCGCGGGGATATCCTACGAGCAGTACTTC
CASSLDLLAGISYEQYF
>many|TRBJ1-1|NA|TRBV4-2
TGTGCCAGCAGCCAAGACCTCCGACGGGCTGAAGCTTTCTTT
CASSQDLRRAEAFF
>NA|TRBJ2-7|NA|TRBV28
TGTGCCAGCAGTTTATTCCGGGGCGAGCAGTACTTC
CASSLFRGEQYF
>many|TRBJ2-6|TRBD1|TRBV6-6
TGTGCCAGCAGTTACTCTAGGACAGGGTCTGGGGCCAACGTCCTGACTTTC
CASSYSRTGSGANVLTF
>NA|TRBJ2-4|NA|TRBV20-1
TGCAGTGCTAGTGCGCGTTTGGCCAAAAACATTCAGTACTTC
CSASARLAKNIQYF
>few|TRBJ1-1|TRBD1|TRBV20-1
TGCAGTGCTAGAGGAACAGGGAGGGGGCTTGAAGCTTTCTTT
CSARGTGRGLEAFF
>NA|TRBJ1-5|NA|TRBV5-8
TGTGCCAGCAGCTTGCCTGGGGTCCTCAATCAGCCCCAGCATTTT
CASSLPGVLNQPQHF
>few|TRBJ1-1|NA|TRBV24-1
TGTGCCACCAGTGATCCCGATGGCACTGAAGCTTTCTTT
CATSDPDGTEAFF